A single sample is the source of the 14 T cell receptor beta chains below, sequenced in a study of blood T cell repertoires in COVID-19. Using immunoSEQ multiplex PCR, the repertoire was profiled, and TCRdb retains in-frame clones only, with some absent. The sample holds some 54,000 clones; around nine tenths are singletons and the top ten take 9%. Specimen: peripheral blood. These receptors came from a man older than 75 with active or convalescent COVID-19.

V and J are TRBV5-1 and TRBJ2-5; the match to TRBD1 covers 7 bases. CDR1 and CDR2 from the germline V gene are SGHRS and YFSETQ. There are 14 residues in the CDR3. J gave up 1 base and V 4 bases, and 4 bases lay outside the gene matches. CDR3: CASSGGQSQETQYF. The DNA for the CDR3 is TGCGCCAGCAGCGGGGGACAGTCCCAAGAGACCCAGTACTTC.

The chain combines TRBV28 with TRBJ2-6; the match to TRBD1 covers 7 bases. V shed 3 bases and J 3 bases; nucleotides not matched to a gene: 8. Germline loops: CDR1 MDHEN, CDR2 SYDVKM. CDR3 length: 17 amino acids. The CDR3 region is CASSFVDRAGGANVLTF. CDR3 DNA sequence: TGTGCCAGCAGTTTTGTAGACAGGGCAGGTGGGGCCAACGTCCTGACTTTC.

In this sample, this clone turned up once. The J gene is TRBJ2-5, the V gene TRBV29-1, with 9 bases identical to TRBD2. The germline V gene has CDR1 SQVTM and CDR2 ANQGSEA. V gave up 7 bases and J gave up 5 bases; unmatched junction bases: 8. This CDR3 is 13 amino acids long. CDR3 coding DNA: TGCAGCGCTGTTAGCGGGAGAAGGGAGACCCAGTACTTC. Translated: CSAVSGRRETQYF.

This chain uses TRBV5-4 with TRBJ2-1, with 10 bases that match TRBD2. From germline, CDR1 is SGHNT and CDR2 YYREEE (reference sequence). The CDR3 sequence is 13 residues long. V lost 3 bases to trimming and J lost 9 bases; unmatched junction nucleotides: 3. The DNA for the CDR3 is TGTGCCAGCAGCTGGAGCGGGAGGGGTGAGCAGTTCTTC. Translation: CASSWSGRGEQFF.

The chain is built from TRBV28 and TRBJ1-5, with 8 bases fitting TRBD1. Germline trimming cut 2 bases from V and 6 bases from J; bases unmatched to any gene: 6. Germline CDR1 reads MDHEN; CDR2 reads SYDVKM. CDR3 length equals 15 residues. This CDR3 is CASSLGGQGSQPQHF. The CDR3 region has the DNA TGTGCCAGCAGTTTAGGTGGACAGGGTTCTCAGCCCCAGCATTTT.

This chain joins TRBV28 and TRBJ2-5; possible D gene TRBD1, 6 bases. The ends were cut back, 8 bases at V and 2 bases at J, with 9 bases in the middle. The CDR3 length is 12 residues. From germline, CDR1 is MDHEN and CDR2 SYDVKM. CDR3 sequence (DNA): TGTGCCAGCGGGGGCGGGCAAGAGACCCAGTACTTC. The encoded protein is CASGGGQETQYF.

This chain uses TRBV27 with TRBJ1-2; maybe TRBD1 (5 bases). V lost 3 bases and J 0 bases, leaving 8 bases between the germline ends. The CDR3 length is 14 residues. From germline, CDR1 is MNHEY and CDR2 SMNVEV (reference sequence). The CDR3 sequence is CASSFQGPNYGYTF. The DNA for the CDR3 is TGTGCCAGCAGTTTCCAGGGCCCTAACTATGGCTACACCTTC.

The gene calls are TRBV15 and TRBJ1-6; possible D gene TRBD1, 5 bases. The CDR3 consists of 14 residues. V gave up 0 bases and J gave up 11 bases, with 11 bases separating them. CDR1 and CDR2 from the germline V gene are LNHNV and YYDKDF (reference sequence). CDR3 amino acids: CATSRDGARTPLHF. In nucleotides, the CDR3 is TGTGCCACCAGCAGAGATGGGGCACGTACACCCCTCCACTTT.

The genes are TRBV25-1 and TRBJ2-3, with TRBD2 identical over 11 bases. Per germline, CDR1 MGHDK and CDR2 SYGVNS. CDR3 size: 17 residues. The V gene end was trimmed by 1 base and the J gene end by 5 bases; junction bases not matched to a gene: 8. The CDR3 nucleotides read TGTGCCAGCAGTGAATGGGCTAGCGGGGGGTTTGGAGATACGCAGTATTTT. Protein: CASSEWASGGFGDTQYF.

A few counts support this clone. The chain links TRBV5-1 to TRBJ1-6; TRBD1 might be the D (5 bases). This CDR3 spans 15 amino acids. V shed 0 bases and J shed 7 bases, with 11 bases lying between them. The germline CDR1 and CDR2 sequences are SGHRS and YFSETQ. The CDR3, as DNA: TGCGCCAGCAGCTTGGAGCAGGGAGGGAATTCACCCCTCCACTTT. It is translated as CASSLEQGGNSPLHF.

This chain connects TRBV28 to TRBJ1-2; TRBD1 might be the D (6 bases). Germline values: CDR1 MDHEN, CDR2 SYDVKM. The CDR3 contains 15 residues. Trimming removed 7 bases at V and 4 bases at J, with 19 bases between. In DNA form, the CDR3 reads TGTGCCAGCACCACCATTGGGGGCGCGGGCTATGGCTACACCTTC. Its protein is CASTTIGGAGYGYTF.

The chain carries TRBV28 and TRBJ1-2; D is perhaps TRBD1 (6 bases). Germline loops: CDR1 MDHEN, CDR2 SYDVKM. V was clipped by 5 bases and J by 8 bases, with 15 bases between them. The CDR3 is made up of 13 amino acids. Written as DNA, the CDR3 is TGTGCCAGCAGTACCCAGGGGATCAGGGGCTACACCTTC. Amino acid sequence: CASSTQGIRGYTF.

The chain joins TRBV7-2 to TRBJ1-6; 8 positions agree with TRBD1. The CDR3 contains 15 residues. V trimming: 1 base; J trimming: 11 bases; junction bases outside the gene matches: 7. Germline assignment: CDR1 SGHTA and CDR2 FQGNSA. In DNA form, the CDR3 reads TGTGCCAGCAGCTTAGGGGGACAGGTTACTCCACCCCTCCACTTT. Translating gives CASSLGGQVTPPLHF.

The genes are TRBV25-1 and TRBJ2-5; 7 nucleotides line up with TRBD2. V shed 6 bases, J shed 2 bases, and the junction held 3 bases outside the gene matches. CDR1 is MGHDK and CDR2 is SYGVNS in the germline V gene. The CDR3 covers 13 residues. CDR3 in DNA: TGTGCCAGCAGCCTGGGGGGGCAAGAGACCCAGTACTTC. Its translation: CASSLGGQETQYF. Supplemented by reference TRBV25-1 and TRBJ2-5, the full variable domain reads EADIYQTPRYLVIGTGKKITLECSQTMGHDKMYWYQQDPGMELHLIHYSYGVNSTEKGDLSSESTVSRIRTEHFPLTLESARPSHTSQYLCASSLGGQETQYFGPGTRLLVL.